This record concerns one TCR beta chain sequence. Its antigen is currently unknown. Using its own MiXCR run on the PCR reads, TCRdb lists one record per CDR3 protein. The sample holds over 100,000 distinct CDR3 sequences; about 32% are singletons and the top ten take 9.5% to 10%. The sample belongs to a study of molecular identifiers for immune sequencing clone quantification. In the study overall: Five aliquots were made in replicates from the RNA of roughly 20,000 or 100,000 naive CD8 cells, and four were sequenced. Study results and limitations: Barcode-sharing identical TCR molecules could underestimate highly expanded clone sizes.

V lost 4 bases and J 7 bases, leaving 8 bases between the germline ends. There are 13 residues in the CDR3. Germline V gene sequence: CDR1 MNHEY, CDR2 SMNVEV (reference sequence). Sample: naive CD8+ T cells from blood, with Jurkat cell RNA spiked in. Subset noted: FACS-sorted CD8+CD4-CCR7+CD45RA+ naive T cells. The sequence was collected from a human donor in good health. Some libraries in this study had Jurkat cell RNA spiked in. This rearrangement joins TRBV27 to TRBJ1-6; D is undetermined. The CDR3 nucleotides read TGTGCCAGCAGTTATAGTCGGAATTCACCCCTCCACTTT. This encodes CASSYSRNSPLHF.